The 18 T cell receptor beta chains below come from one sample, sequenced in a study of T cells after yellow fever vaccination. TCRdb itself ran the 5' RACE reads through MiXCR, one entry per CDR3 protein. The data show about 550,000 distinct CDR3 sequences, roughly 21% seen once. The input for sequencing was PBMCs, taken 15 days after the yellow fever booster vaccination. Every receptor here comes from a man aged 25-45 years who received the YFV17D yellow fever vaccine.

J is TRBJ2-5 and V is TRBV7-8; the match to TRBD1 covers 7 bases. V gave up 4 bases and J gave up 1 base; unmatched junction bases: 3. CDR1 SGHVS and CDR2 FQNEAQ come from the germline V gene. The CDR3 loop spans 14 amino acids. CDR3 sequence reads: CASSYRQGQETQYF. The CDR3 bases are TGTGCCAGCAGCTACCGACAGGGCCAAGAGACCCAGTACTTC.

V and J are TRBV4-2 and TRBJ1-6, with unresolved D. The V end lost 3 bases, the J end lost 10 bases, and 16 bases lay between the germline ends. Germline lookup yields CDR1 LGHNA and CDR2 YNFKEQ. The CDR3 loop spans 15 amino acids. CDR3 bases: TGTGCCAGCAGCCACCTTGATCGAGACTTCTCACCCCTCCACTTT. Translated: CASSHLDRDFSPLHF.

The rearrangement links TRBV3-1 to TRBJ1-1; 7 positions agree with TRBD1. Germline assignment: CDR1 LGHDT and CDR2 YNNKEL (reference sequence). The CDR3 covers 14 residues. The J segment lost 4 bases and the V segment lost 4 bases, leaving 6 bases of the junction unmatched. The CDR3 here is CASSLRQGGTEAFF. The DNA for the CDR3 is TGTGCCAGCAGCCTAAGACAGGGTGGCACTGAAGCTTTCTTT.

For the CDR3, the DNA is TGTGCCAGCAGCTTATCGTTGGGAAAACTAGCTTACGAGCAGTACTTC. Protein sequence: CASSLSLGKLAYEQYF. The chain employs TRBV7-9 and TRBJ2-7, with a possible D match to TRBD2 (6 bases). The CDR3 length is 16 residues. Deletions cut 2 bases from V and 4 bases from J, with 18 bases between. The germline CDR1 and CDR2 sequences are SEHNR and FQNEAQ (reference sequence). Using reference TRBV7-9 and TRBJ2-7 for the parts outside the CDR3, the full variable domain is DTGVSQNPRHKITKRGQNVTFRCDPISEHNRLYWYRQTLGQGPEFLTYFQNEAQLEKSRLLSDRFSAERPKGSFSTLEIQRTEQGDSAMYLCASSLSLGKLAYEQYFGPGTRLTVT.

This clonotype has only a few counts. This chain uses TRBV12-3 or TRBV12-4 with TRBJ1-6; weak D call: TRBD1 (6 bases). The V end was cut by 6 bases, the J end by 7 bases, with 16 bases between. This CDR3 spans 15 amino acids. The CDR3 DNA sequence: TGTGCCAGCAGCAGGGGACCCCAACGGAATTCACCCCTCCACTTT. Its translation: CASSRGPQRNSPLHF.

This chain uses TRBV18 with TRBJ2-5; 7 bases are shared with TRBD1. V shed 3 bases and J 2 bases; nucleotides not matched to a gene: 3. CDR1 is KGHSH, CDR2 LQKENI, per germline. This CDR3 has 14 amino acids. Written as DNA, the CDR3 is TGTGCCAGCTCACCGGGACAGATTCAAGAGACCCAGTACTTC. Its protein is CASSPGQIQETQYF.

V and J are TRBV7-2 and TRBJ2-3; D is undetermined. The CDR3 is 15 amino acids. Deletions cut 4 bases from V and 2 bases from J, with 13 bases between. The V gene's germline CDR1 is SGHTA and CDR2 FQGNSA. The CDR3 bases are TGTGCCAGCAGCTCCGACCCCCCAAACACAGATACGCAGTATTTT. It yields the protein CASSSDPPNTDTQYF.

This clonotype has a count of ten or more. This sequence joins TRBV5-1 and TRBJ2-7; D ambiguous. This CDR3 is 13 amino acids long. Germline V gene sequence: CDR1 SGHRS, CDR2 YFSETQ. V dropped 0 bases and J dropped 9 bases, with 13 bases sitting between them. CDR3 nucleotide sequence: TGCGCCAGCAGCTTGGGCCTGGGAACGGGGCAGTACTTC. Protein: CASSLGLGTGQYF.

The CDR3 sequence is CASNTQGAQPQHF. The DNA for the CDR3 is TGTGCCAGCAACACCCAAGGGGCTCAGCCCCAGCATTTT. V usage is TRBV2 and J usage is TRBJ1-5; perhaps TRBD1 as D (5 bases). Trimming removed 7 bases at V and 6 bases at J, with 13 bases between. Germline V CDR1 and CDR2: SNHLY, FYNNEI. The CDR3 is made up of 13 amino acids. Complete variable domain (other parts from reference TRBV2 and TRBJ1-5): EPEVTQTPSHQVTQMGQEVILRCVPISNHLYFYWYRQILGQKVEFLVSFYNNEISEKSEIFDDQFSVERPDGSNFTLKIRSTKLEDSAMYFCASNTQGAQPQHFGDGTRLSIL.

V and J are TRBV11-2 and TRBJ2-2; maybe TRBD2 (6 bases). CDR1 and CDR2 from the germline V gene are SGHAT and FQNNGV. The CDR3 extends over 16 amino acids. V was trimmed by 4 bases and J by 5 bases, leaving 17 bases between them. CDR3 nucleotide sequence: TGTGCCAGCAGCTCTCCGGGGGTTACACTGACCGGGGAGCTGTTTTTT. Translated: CASSSPGVTLTGELFF. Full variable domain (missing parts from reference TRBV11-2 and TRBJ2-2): EAGVAQSPRYKIIEKRQSVAFWCNPISGHATLYWYQQILGQGPKLLIQFQNNGVVDDSQLPKDRFSAERLKGVDSTLKIQPAKLEDSAVYLCASSSPGVTLTGELFFGEGSRLTVL.

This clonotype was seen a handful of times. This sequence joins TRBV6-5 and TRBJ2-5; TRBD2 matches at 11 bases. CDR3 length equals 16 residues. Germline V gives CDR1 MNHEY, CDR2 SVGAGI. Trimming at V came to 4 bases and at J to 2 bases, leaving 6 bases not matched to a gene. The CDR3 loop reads CASSSSGTSGQETQYF. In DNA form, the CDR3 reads TGTGCCAGCAGTTCCTCCGGGACTAGCGGACAAGAGACCCAGTACTTC.

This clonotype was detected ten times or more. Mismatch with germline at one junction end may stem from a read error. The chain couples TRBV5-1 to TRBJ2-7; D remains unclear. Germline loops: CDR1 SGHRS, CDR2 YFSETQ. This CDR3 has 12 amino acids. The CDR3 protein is CASSLMGYEQYF. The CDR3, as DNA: TGTGCCAGCAGCTTAATGGGCTACGAGCAGTACTTC.

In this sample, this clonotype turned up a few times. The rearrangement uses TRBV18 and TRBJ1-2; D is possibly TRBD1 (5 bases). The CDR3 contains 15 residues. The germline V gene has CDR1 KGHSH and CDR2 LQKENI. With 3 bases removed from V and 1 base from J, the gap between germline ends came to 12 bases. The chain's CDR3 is CASSPWRQGNYGYTF. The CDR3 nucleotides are TGTGCCAGCTCACCCTGGCGTCAGGGTAACTATGGCTACACCTTC.

CDR3 sequence: CASSLGGTSTEAFF. The CDR3 nucleotides are TGCGCCAGCAGCTTGGGGGGGACCTCCACTGAAGCTTTCTTT. J is TRBJ1-1 and V is TRBV5-1, with a possible D match to TRBD1 (5 bases). The CDR3 contains 14 residues. Trimming left V 0 bases short and J 4 bases short, with 10 bases between. CDR1 and CDR2 from the germline V gene are SGHRS and YFSETQ.

CDR3 coding DNA: TGCAGCGTTGAAACTAGCGGGAGTATTGAGCAGTTCTTC. It codes for CSVETSGSIEQFF. V is TRBV29-1 and J is TRBJ2-1, with TRBD2 matching over 11 bases. Per germline, CDR1 SQVTM and CDR2 ANQGSEA. The CDR3 is 13 amino acids. The trim removed 2 bases at V and 9 bases at J, leaving 3 bases unmatched.

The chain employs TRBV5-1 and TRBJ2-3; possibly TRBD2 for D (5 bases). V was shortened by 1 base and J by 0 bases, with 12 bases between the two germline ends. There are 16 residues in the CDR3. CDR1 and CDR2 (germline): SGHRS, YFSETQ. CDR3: CASSLLTNPSTDTQYF. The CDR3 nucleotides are TGCGCCAGCAGCTTGTTGACTAACCCTAGCACAGATACGCAGTATTTT.

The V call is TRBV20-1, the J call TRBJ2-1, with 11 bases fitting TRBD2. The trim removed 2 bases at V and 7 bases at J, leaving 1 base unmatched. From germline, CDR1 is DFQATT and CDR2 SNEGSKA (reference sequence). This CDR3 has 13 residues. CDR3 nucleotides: TGCAGTGCTAGAACTAGCGGGAGTAATGAGCAGTTCTTC. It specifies CSARTSGSNEQFF.

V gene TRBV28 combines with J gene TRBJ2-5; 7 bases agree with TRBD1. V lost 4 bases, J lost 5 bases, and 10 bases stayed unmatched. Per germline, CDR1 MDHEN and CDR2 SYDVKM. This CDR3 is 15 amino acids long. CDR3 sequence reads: CASSSVEGAVETQYF. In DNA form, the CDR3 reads TGTGCCAGCAGTTCTGTAGAGGGGGCGGTCGAGACCCAGTACTTC.